Below are 26 T cell receptor beta chains sequenced from a single sample in a study of blood T cell repertoires in COVID-19. Profiled with immunoSEQ multiplex PCR; TCRdb holds only in-frame clones, not every one. The sample includes approximately 63,000 clones, around 86% of them seen just once. Sample: peripheral blood. These receptors were taken from a woman at least 80 years old with acute or convalescent COVID-19.

This sequence joins TRBV11-2 and TRBJ2-2; no clear D gene. The CDR3 extends over 12 amino acids. V was pared by 2 bases and J by 7 bases, with 5 bases between. Germline V gene lookup returns CDR1 SGHAT and CDR2 FQNNGV. DNA for the CDR3: TGTGCCAGCAGCTTACGTAACGGGGAGCTGTTTTTT. Encoded protein: CASSLRNGELFF.

Note on this clone: One end of the junction is discordant with germline, which a read error may explain. The V gene is TRBV3-1 (or the pseudogene TRBV3-2), the J gene TRBJ2-5, with no clear D. Germline lookup yields CDR1 LGHDT and CDR2 YNNKEL (reference sequence). This CDR3 comprises 13 residues. The CDR3 reads CASTQRGVETQYF. CDR3 in DNA: TGTGCCAGCACCCAAAGAGGTGTCGAGACCCAGTACTTC.

The V and J genes are TRBV30 and TRBJ2-2; no definite D call. V lost 4 bases and J lost 4, with 7 bases in between. Germline V gives CDR1 GTSNPN, CDR2 SVGIG (reference sequence). CDR3 length equals 12 residues. CDR3 in DNA: TGTGCCTGGATCTCAGTCACCGGGGAGCTGTTTTTT. Translating gives CAWISVTGELFF.

The J gene is TRBJ2-1, the V gene TRBV5-1, with 7 bases that match TRBD2. After removal of 1 base from V and 9 bases from J, the junction contained 10 bases not matched to a gene. Germline CDR1 and CDR2: SGHRS and YFSETQ. The CDR3 contains 15 residues. The CDR3 loop reads CASSLSLAVDGEQFF. The CDR3 nucleotides read TGCGCCAGCAGCTTGTCTCTAGCGGTAGACGGTGAGCAGTTCTTC.

This rearrangement joins TRBV5-1 to TRBJ2-7, with TRBD1 identical over 9 bases. This CDR3 has 13 residues. Germline lookup yields CDR1 SGHRS and CDR2 YFSETQ. V lost 1 base and J lost 5; bases outside the gene matches: 1. CDR3 in DNA: TGCGCCAGCAGCTTGCGGACAGGGGACGAGCAGTACTTC. The encoded protein is CASSLRTGDEQYF.

This chain connects TRBV4-1 to TRBJ2-1; 10 bases are shared with TRBD2. Germline V lookup: CDR1 MGHRA, CDR2 YSYEKL. This CDR3 has 15 residues. Losses at the gene ends were 2 bases for V and 6 bases for J; bases not matched to a gene: 4. The CDR3 bases are TGCGCCAGCAGCCAAAGGCTAGCGGGAGCCAATGAGCAGTTCTTC. It is translated as CASSQRLAGANEQFF.

V gene TRBV19 combines with J gene TRBJ1-2; D possibly corresponds to TRBD1 (5 bases). The CDR3 spans 14 residues. CDR1 and CDR2 from the germline V gene are LNHDA and SQIVND (reference sequence). The V and J ends lost 6 bases and 2 bases respectively, with 13 bases between them. The CDR3 is CASSQGNTNYGYTF. CDR3 coding DNA: TGTGCCAGTAGCCAGGGTAATACGAACTATGGCTACACCTTC.

In its sample, this clone was seen a few times. This chain joins TRBV19 and TRBJ2-2, with 10 positions matching TRBD2. The J segment lost 6 bases and the V segment lost 9 bases, leaving 10 bases of the junction unmatched. Germline loops: CDR1 LNHDA, CDR2 SQIVND (reference sequence). The CDR3 has 15 residues. CDR3 nucleotide sequence: TGTGCCAGCGCTTACTGGACTAGCGGAGCCGGGGAGCTGTTTTTT. This codes for CASAYWTSGAGELFF.

V gene TRBV4-3 combines with J gene TRBJ1-4, with TRBD1 matching over 7 bases. Germline V gene lookup returns CDR1 LGHNA and CDR2 YSLEER. The ends lost 0 bases at V and 3 bases at J; junction bases unmatched: 10. This CDR3 is 18 amino acids long. The CDR3 coding sequence is TGCGCCAGCAGCCAAGATCTGCCGAGAGGGGGCTCTAATGAAAAACTGTTTTTT. Its protein product is CASSQDLPRGGSNEKLFF.

The chain is built from TRBV5-4 and TRBJ1-3; D is undetermined. The V and J ends lost 0 bases and 0 bases respectively, with 4 bases between them. The CDR3 contains 14 residues. In germline, CDR1 is SGHNT, CDR2 YYREEE (reference sequence). CDR3 in amino acids: CASSLGDSGNTIYF. The CDR3 coding sequence is TGTGCCAGCAGCTTGGGCGACTCTGGAAACACCATATATTTT.

The chain joins TRBV19 to TRBJ2-2; no clear D gene. The CDR3 runs 15 residues. Per germline, CDR1 LNHDA and CDR2 SQIVND (reference sequence). Trimming took off 1 base at V and 0 bases at J, with 6 bases between the two ends. The CDR3 region has the DNA TGTGCCAGTAGTATAGGGCTAGCGAACACCGGGGAGCTGTTTTTT. Its protein is CASSIGLANTGELFF.

This clone was recorded once. V gene TRBV28 combines with J gene TRBJ1-1, with 8 bases identical to TRBD1. Germline assignment: CDR1 MDHEN and CDR2 SYDVKM. J lost 0 bases, V lost 3 bases, and 9 bases had no gene match. The CDR3 length is 17 residues. CDR3 DNA sequence: TGTGCCAGCAGTTTGGGCAGGGGGCTAAGCATGAACACTGAAGCTTTCTTT. Protein product: CASSLGRGLSMNTEAFF.

The chain combines TRBV3-1 (or the pseudogene TRBV3-2) with TRBJ2-3; D gene unclear. The CDR3 loop spans 14 amino acids. Trimming left V 7 bases short and J 1 base short, with 12 bases between. Per germline, CDR1 LGHDT and CDR2 YNNKEL (reference sequence). CDR3 nucleotide sequence: TGTGCCAGCACTAATAACCGGGGCACAGATACGCAGTATTTT. Encoded protein: CASTNNRGTDTQYF.

J is TRBJ1-1 and V is TRBV3-1 (or the pseudogene TRBV3-2), with D hard to call. Germline V CDR1 and CDR2: LGHDT, YNNKEL (reference sequence). Trimming removed 1 base from V and 11 bases from J, with 11 bases in between. This CDR3 spans 12 amino acids. As DNA, the CDR3 is TGTGCCAGCAGCCAAGGGGCTGTTAGGGCTTTCTTT. Translating gives CASSQGAVRAFF.

The chain uses TRBV11-2 and TRBJ1-2, with D perhaps matching TRBD1 (5 bases). V shed 5 bases and J shed 0 bases, with 16 bases lying between them. Per germline, CDR1 SGHAT and CDR2 FQNNGV. This CDR3 has 16 amino acids. CDR3 coding DNA: TGTGCCAGCAGCATTTACACAGGATCAGCTAACTATGGCTACACCTTC. Protein sequence: CASSIYTGSANYGYTF. Variable domain in full (rest from reference TRBV11-2 and TRBJ1-2): EAGVAQSPRYKIIEKRQSVAFWCNPISGHATLYWYQQILGQGPKLLIQFQNNGVVDDSQLPKDRFSAERLKGVDSTLKIQPAKLEDSAVYLCASSIYTGSANYGYTFGSGTRLTVV.

The chain uses TRBV5-1 and TRBJ1-3, with 8 positions matching TRBD1. Unmatched junction bases numbered 9, after V lost 4 bases and J lost 0 bases. The germline V gene encodes CDR1 SGHRS and CDR2 YFSETQ. The CDR3 totals 17 residues. CDR3 amino acids: CASSVNVGQGSGNTIYF. The DNA for the CDR3 is TGCGCCAGCAGCGTTAATGTCGGACAGGGCTCTGGAAACACCATATATTTT.

The chain is built from TRBV5-6 and TRBJ2-3; 12 bases align to TRBD2. This CDR3 spans 17 amino acids. Germline V gene lookup returns CDR1 SGHDT and CDR2 YYEEEE. Trimming at V came to 4 bases and at J to 4 bases, leaving 10 bases not matched to a gene. CDR3 protein: CASSPGTSGLFADTQYF. CDR3 DNA: TGTGCCAGCAGCCCTGGGACTAGCGGGTTATTTGCAGATACGCAGTATTTT.

The V gene is TRBV7-8, the J gene TRBJ1-1; TRBD1 is a possible D gene (6 bases). V was pared by 3 bases and J by 4 bases, with 18 bases between. Germline-derived CDR1 and CDR2 are SGHVS and FQNEAQ. The CDR3 totals 16 residues. The CDR3 loop is CASSLSNRAMGTEAFF. In nucleotides, the CDR3 is TGTGCCAGCAGCTTGTCCAACAGGGCAATGGGCACTGAAGCTTTCTTT.

The V call is TRBV4-1, the J call TRBJ2-2; the D gene is possibly TRBD1 (6 bases). The CDR3 is 15 amino acids. V lost 6 bases and J 3 bases, leaving 14 bases between the germline ends. Per the germline V gene, CDR1 is MGHRA and CDR2 is YSYEKL. The CDR3: CASRGDPGDTGELFF. The CDR3 bases are TGCGCCAGCAGGGGGGACCCAGGGGACACCGGGGAGCTGTTTTTT.

The chain combines TRBV5-1 with TRBJ2-5; 7 bases are a match to TRBD2. The V gene's germline CDR1 is SGHRS and CDR2 YFSETQ. Trimming cost V 7 bases and J 4 bases; bases outside gene matches: 10. The CDR3 contains 14 residues. The CDR3 DNA sequence: TGCGCCAGCTCAGCCGGGGGGAACCGAGAGACCCAGTACTTC. Protein sequence: CASSAGGNRETQYF. Complete variable domain (other parts from reference TRBV5-1 and TRBJ2-5): KAGVTQTPRYLIKTRGQQVTLSCSPISGHRSVSWYQQTPGQGLQFLFEYFSETQRNKGNFPGRFSGRQFSNSRSEMNVSTLELGDSALYLCASSAGGNRETQYFGPGTRLLVL.

The chain couples TRBV3-1 (or the pseudogene TRBV3-2) to TRBJ2-7, with TRBD1 matching over 7 bases. Germline V CDR1 and CDR2: LGHDT, YNNKEL (reference sequence). J gave up 0 bases and V 2 bases, and 4 bases lay outside the gene matches. The CDR3 loop spans 15 amino acids. This chain's CDR3 is CASSQRTGDSYEQYF. The CDR3 region has the DNA TGTGCCAGCAGCCAACGGACAGGAGACTCCTACGAGCAGTACTTC.

The chain recombines TRBV7-2 with TRBJ1-2; TRBD1 matches at 12 bases. J gave up 8 bases and V 5 bases, and 6 bases lay outside the gene matches. The germline V gene encodes CDR1 SGHTA and CDR2 FQGNSA. The CDR3 runs 14 residues. CDR3: CASSQGQGAEGYTF. CDR3 in DNA: TGTGCCAGCAGCCAGGGACAGGGGGCGGAGGGCTACACCTTC. The full variable domain, completed using reference TRBV7-2 and TRBJ1-2, is GAGVSQSPSNKVTEKGKDVELRCDPISGHTALYWYRQSLGQGLEFLIYFQGNSAPDKSGLPSDRFSAERTGGSVSTLTIQRTQQEDSAVYLCASSQGQGAEGYTFGSGTRLTVV.

The V call is TRBV19, the J call TRBJ2-5, with 14 positions matching TRBD2. Germline V gene data show CDR1 as LNHDA and CDR2 as SQIVND (reference sequence). The V and J ends lost 1 base and 7 bases, in that order; junction bases with no gene match: 5. There are 16 residues in the CDR3. DNA of the CDR3: TGTGCCAGTAGTATAGGACTAGCGGGGGGGCAGGTGACCCAGTACTTC. Amino acids: CASSIGLAGGQVTQYF. Full variable domain (missing parts from reference TRBV19 and TRBJ2-5): DGGITQSPKYLFRKEGQNVTLSCEQNLNHDAMYWYRQDPGQGLRLIYYSQIVNDFQKGDIAEGYSVSREKKESFPLTVTSAQKNPTAFYLCASSIGLAGGQVTQYFGPGTRLLVL.

The gene calls are TRBV18 and TRBJ1-1; D call uncertain. Trimming cost V 5 bases and J 3 bases, with 16 bases left between them. Germline V gene sequence: CDR1 KGHSH, CDR2 LQKENI. The CDR3 consists of 15 residues. The CDR3 DNA follows: TGTGCCAGCTCATCAAAGGCCGCCGGGGACACTGAAGCTTTCTTT. It is translated as CASSSKAAGDTEAFF.

The chain combines TRBV5-1 with TRBJ2-5, with 8 bases that match TRBD1. The CDR3 runs to 14 residues. V lost 4 bases, J lost 1 base, and 3 bases stayed unmatched. Germline CDR1 and CDR2: SGHRS and YFSETQ. CDR3 sequence: CASSGTGGQETQYF. Here the CDR3 DNA reads TGCGCCAGCAGCGGGACAGGAGGCCAAGAGACCCAGTACTTC.

V usage is TRBV3-1 (or the pseudogene TRBV3-2) and J usage is TRBJ2-7, with D possibly matching TRBD1 (6 bases). Trimming removed 0 bases at V and 2 bases at J, with 8 bases between. CDR1 and CDR2 (germline): LGHDT, YNNKEL (reference sequence). The CDR3 has 14 amino acids. The CDR3 DNA sequence: TGTGCCAGCAGCCAAGAATGGGGGCCCTACGAGCAGTACTTC. It translates to CASSQEWGPYEQYF.